A single TCR beta chain is shown here with its context. Its antigen is still unknown. Amplification used 60 Vbeta primers and 13 Jbeta primers. TCRdb's table, derived via immunoSEQ multiplex PCR, lists solely in-frame clones and lacks some. In the table there are around 130,000 clones, roughly 8.3% of which are singletons. The data were taken from a study of cytomegalovirus exposure and HLA in healthy donors. Study in general: T cells numbering approximately 170 million yielded more than 95 million unique TCR beta sequences in an earlier analysis. In an early release, HLA-typed donors contributed roughly 85 million unique TCR sequences. General study results and limits: It was reported in a later analysis that an Asian-associated ancestry cluster showed fewer N-insertions than the roughly 710-donor mean. Later, TCR association rates were found to vary by HLA locus, highest for DRB1 and lowest for HLA-C.

The clonotype was recovered from a man in his forties in good health and CMV-seronegative. Sequencing input: PBMCs.

CDR3 protein: CASSLSQGGGTEAFF. The DNA of the CDR3 is TGTGCCAGCAGTTTATCTCAGGGGGGCGGCACTGAAGCTTTCTTT. V is TRBV27 and J is TRBJ1-1; the match to TRBD1 covers 7 bases. Germline V gene data show CDR1 as MNHEY and CDR2 as SMNVEV (reference sequence). V gave up 0 bases and J gave up 4 bases; unmatched junction bases: 5. The CDR3 covers 15 residues.